The source of this T cell receptor beta chain is a study of PD-1 blockade in classical Hodgkin lymphoma. Study observations and caveats: Complete responders started with a diversity level that resembled newly diagnosed patients at baseline. CD4+ but not CD8+ TCR diversity rose significantly by C4D1. Patients who initiated nivolumab within 1 year of ASCT were excluded.

Remarks on this clone: Its antigen is currently unknown.

Exposure to brentuximab vedotin varied, and each patient had relapsed following autologous stem cell transplantation. Complete response, partial response or progressive disease were the best responses. Profiling relied on immunoSEQ multiplex PCR, and the TCRdb table lists in-frame clones only, not all of them. This table holds some 96,000 clones, roughly 84% found once. Sequencing used peripheral blood mononuclear cells (PBMCs), obtained at baseline. The receptor's source is a human donor with classical Hodgkin lymphoma.

This CDR3 is CSVEYGGAGYTF. The CDR3 nucleotides read TGCAGCGTTGAGTACGGAGGGGCGGGCTACACCTTC. The genes are TRBV29-1 and TRBJ1-2; tentative D call: TRBD1 (5 bases). The germline CDR1 and CDR2 sequences are SQVTM and ANQGSEA. The CDR3 covers 12 residues. V lost 3 bases and J lost 8, with 13 bases in between.